Presented here are 27 T cell receptor beta chains from one specimen sequenced in a study of CD8 T cells in ankylosing spondylitis (dated by TCRdb to 2016 to 2017). Study-level results and caveats: A TCR beta motif made up of roughly eight highly homologous amino acid variants appeared to be characteristic of blood from ankylosing spondylitis patients.

The library was produced with 5' RACE. The listed sequencing device is Illumina HiSeq 2500. Clones were called with MiXCR by TCRdb after fastp trimmed the public reads at Q25, and only in-frame beta chains were retained. Under each unique CDR3 protein, matching rows form one entry showing the most common genes and DNA. In this sample the table shows 700,000 to 1,000,000 distinct CDR3 sequences, 10% to 15% of which occur a single time. The ten largest make up roughly 0.51% of the sample. Antigens for these TCRs are unknown. The sequenced material came from blood, either unsorted or a sorted T cell fraction (not recorded which). These receptors all come from a male donor with ankylosing spondylitis.

In this sample, this clonotype turned up a few times. This sequence joins TRBV10-3 and TRBJ1-2, with D tentatively TRBD1 (5 bases). The V gene lost 7 bases and the J gene lost 6 bases, with 15 bases spanning the gap. CDR1 ENHRY and CDR2 SYGVKD come from the germline V gene. The length of the CDR3 is 13 residues. CDR3 residues: CAINIGKGNGYTF. CDR3 sequence (DNA): TGTGCCATCAACATAGGGAAGGGGAATGGCTACACCTTC.

In this sample, this clonotype turned up a few times. The chain employs TRBV5-1 and TRBJ2-7; D is undetermined. Trimming removed 3 bases from V and 3 bases from J, with 13 bases in between. Germline lookup yields CDR1 SGHRS and CDR2 YFSETQ. This CDR3 spans 14 amino acids. CDR3 in DNA: TGCGCCAGCAGCTCGGACGGTGTAGGCTACGAGCAGTACTTC. This codes for CASSSDGVGYEQYF. Combining the CDR3 with reference TRBV5-1 and TRBJ2-7 gives the whole variable domain KAGVTQTPRYLIKTRGQQVTLSCSPISGHRSVSWYQQTPGQGLQFLFEYFSETQRNKGNFPGRFSGRQFSNSRSEMNVSTLELGDSALYLCASSSDGVGYEQYFGPGTRLTVT.

This clonotype was counted many times. The chain uses TRBV7-2 and TRBJ1-4; TRBD1 matches at 9 bases. Germline V gene lookup returns CDR1 SGHTA and CDR2 FQGNSA. There are 15 residues in the CDR3. V lost 3 bases, J lost 5 bases, and 4 bases stayed unmatched. As DNA, the CDR3 is TGTGCCAGCAGCTTGAATGACAGGGGGAATGAAAAACTGTTTTTT. Translated, it gives CASSLNDRGNEKLFF.

The sample holds a few counts of this clonotype. V and J are TRBV20-1 and TRBJ2-1, with D perhaps matching TRBD1 (5 bases). CDR3 length equals 14 residues. The V and J ends lost 6 bases and 8 bases respectively, with 20 bases between them. Germline CDR1 and CDR2: DFQATT and SNEGSKA (reference sequence). In nucleotides, the CDR3 is TGCAGTGCCTTCCGGCCTTCTTTAGGGGATGAGCAGTTCTTC. This gives the protein CSAFRPSLGDEQFF.

This clonotype was picked up a small number of times. V usage is TRBV20-1 and J usage is TRBJ2-7; D could derive from TRBD1 or TRBD2 (5 bases each). Trimming cost V 3 bases and J 9 bases, with 12 bases left between them. The CDR3 sequence is 11 residues long. CDR1 and CDR2 (germline): DFQATT, SNEGSKA (reference sequence). The DNA for the CDR3 is TGCAGTGCTAGTAACCGGGACGGGCAGTACTTC. This translates into CSASNRDGQYF.

The sample holds many counts of this clonotype. The CDR3 nucleotides read TGTGCCAGCAGCGCAAGAACGAACACCGGGGAGCTGTTTTTT. The encoded protein is CASSARTNTGELFF. V usage is TRBV9 and J usage is TRBJ2-2; D call uncertain. This CDR3 is 14 amino acids long. The V end lost 3 bases, the J end lost 0 bases, and 6 bases lay between the germline ends. Per the germline V gene, CDR1 is SGDLS and CDR2 is YYNGEE.

The J gene is TRBJ2-7, the V gene TRBV28; 7 nucleotides align to TRBD1. Germline V gene sequence: CDR1 MDHEN, CDR2 SYDVKM. The CDR3 has 13 amino acids. V trimming: 6 bases; J trimming: 6 bases; junction bases outside the gene matches: 8. In nucleotides, the CDR3 is TGTGCCAGCAGGGCCCGGACAGGAGGCGAGCAGTACTTC. This translates into CASRARTGGEQYF.

The CDR3 sequence is CSARDPGVPTGELFF. Written as DNA, the CDR3 is TGCAGTGCTAGAGATCCCGGGGTCCCCACCGGGGAGCTGTTTTTT. The V and J genes are TRBV20-1 and TRBJ2-2, with a weak D call TRBD2 (5 bases). V dropped 0 bases and J dropped 4 bases, with 12 bases sitting between them. Germline lookup yields CDR1 DFQATT and CDR2 SNEGSKA (reference sequence). This CDR3 is 15 amino acids long.

This clonotype has a handful of counts. This chain links TRBV20-1 with TRBJ2-3, with TRBD2 matching 10 bases. Germline V CDR1 and CDR2: DFQATT, SNEGSKA (reference sequence). The trim removed 6 bases at V and 0 bases at J, leaving 9 bases unmatched. The CDR3 spans 16 residues. DNA of the CDR3: TGCAGTGCCTCCGGACTAGCGGCACTGAGCACAGATACGCAGTATTTT. This sequence encodes CSASGLAALSTDTQYF.

This chain uses TRBV7-9 with TRBJ2-1; perhaps TRBD2 as D (6 bases). Germline V gene sequence: CDR1 SEHNR, CDR2 FQNEAQ (reference sequence). The CDR3 has 14 residues. V lost 5 bases to trimming and J lost 7 bases, with 15 bases between them. The CDR3 DNA reads as TGTGCCAGCAGCCCCGATGGGGGGAGTAATGAGCAGTTCTTC. It translates to CASSPDGGSNEQFF.

This clonotype turned up a few times. V and J are TRBV15 and TRBJ1-2, with D hard to call. This CDR3 has 13 amino acids. Between the trimmed V and J ends, which lost 0 bases and 4 bases, there was a span of 6 bases. CDR1 and CDR2 from the germline V gene are LNHNV and YYDKDF (reference sequence). The CDR3 coding sequence is TGTGCCACCAGCAGAGATTCCTCCTATGGCTACACCTTC. This translates into CATSRDSSYGYTF.

This clonotype was recorded at least ten times. This chain joins TRBV29-1 and TRBJ2-5; possibly TRBD2 for D (7 bases). Trimming left V 5 bases short and J 4 bases short, with 14 bases between. Germline CDR1 reads SQVTM; CDR2 reads ANQGSEA. The CDR3 spans 13 residues. The CDR3 coding sequence is TGCAGCGTTTTAATAAGGGGGGGAGAGACCCAGTACTTC. This encodes CSVLIRGGETQYF.

The V and J genes are TRBV15 and TRBJ2-3, with D perhaps TRBD1 (6 bases). CDR1 and CDR2 (germline): LNHNV, YYDKDF (reference sequence). The CDR3 consists of 16 residues. V was cut by 1 base and J by 3 bases, with 14 bases left in between. The CDR3 region is CATSRGPLRGTDTQYF. CDR3 nucleotide sequence: TGTGCCACCAGCAGAGGACCTCTTAGGGGGACAGATACGCAGTATTTT.

CDR3 region: CASSPWTGQGTDTQYF. In DNA, the CDR3 is TGTGCCAGCAGTCCCTGGACAGGACAGGGCACAGATACGCAGTATTTT. The V call is TRBV28, the J call TRBJ2-3; TRBD1 aligns across 7 bases. Trimming removed 5 bases from V and 1 base from J; junction bases left unmatched: 9. This CDR3 is built from 16 residues. Germline V gene lookup returns CDR1 MDHEN and CDR2 SYDVKM. The entire variable domain, with the rest obtained from reference TRBV28 and TRBJ2-3, is as follows: DVKVTQSSRYLVKRTGEKVFLECVQDMDHENMFWYRQDPGLGLRLIYFSYDVKMKEKGDIPEGYSVSREKKERFSLILESASTNQTSMYLCASSPWTGQGTDTQYFGPGTRLTVL.

This rearrangement joins TRBV27 to TRBJ2-3, with no clear D. V dropped 10 bases and J dropped 2 bases, with 13 bases sitting between them. The CDR3 sequence is 13 residues long. CDR1 is MNHEY, CDR2 SMNVEV, per germline (reference sequence). CDR3 residues: CATNTPFTDTQYF. The CDR3 DNA reads TGTGCCACCAACACCCCCTTCACAGATACGCAGTATTTT.

Ten or more counts support this clonotype. This rearrangement joins TRBV20-1 to TRBJ2-3, with a weak D call TRBD2 (6 bases). V lost 6 bases and J 8 bases, leaving 18 bases between the germline ends. The CDR3 is made up of 13 amino acids. CDR1 DFQATT and CDR2 SNEGSKA come from the germline V gene (reference sequence). The CDR3 is CSAIVAAQGTQYF. CDR3 nucleotides: TGCAGTGCCATCGTAGCGGCGCAAGGTACGCAGTATTTT.

This chain connects TRBV7-9 to TRBJ2-7, with D tentatively TRBD1 or TRBD2 (6 bases each). This CDR3 has 14 residues. V dropped 5 bases and J dropped 2 bases, with 13 bases sitting between them. Germline V gene data show CDR1 as SEHNR and CDR2 as FQNEAQ (reference sequence). CDR3 sequence reads: CASSRRDIPYEQYF. CDR3 sequence (DNA): TGTGCCAGCAGCAGGAGGGACATCCCCTACGAGCAGTACTTC.

This clonotype was observed a few times. This chain uses TRBV5-6 with TRBJ2-1; tentatively, D is TRBD2 (7 bases). The germline gives CDR1 SGHDT, CDR2 YYEEEE. This CDR3 region has 15 residues. Between the trimmed V and J ends, which lost 6 bases and 6 bases, there was a span of 19 bases. CDR3 amino acids: CASTSLGGPINEQFF. The CDR3 nucleotides read TGTGCCAGCACCTCATTGGGGGGGCCAATCAATGAGCAGTTCTTC.

The rearrangement uses TRBV11-2 and TRBJ1-1; the D gene is possibly TRBD1 (6 bases). The ends were cut back, 7 bases at V and 10 bases at J, with 16 bases in the middle. This CDR3 comprises 12 residues. Germline CDR1 reads SGHAT; CDR2 reads FQNNGV. CDR3 amino acids: CASNPWGATAFF. CDR3 in DNA: TGTGCCAGCAACCCGTGGGGGGCCACAGCTTTCTTT.

The V gene is TRBV4-1, the J gene TRBJ1-6; possible D gene TRBD1, 5 bases. The V gene lost 0 bases and the J gene lost 7 bases, with 13 bases spanning the gap. Germline V gene sequence: CDR1 MGHRA, CDR2 YSYEKL. The CDR3 is 16 residues long. In DNA, the CDR3 is TGCGCCAGCAGCCAAGACTCCAGGGTCGGAAATTCACCCCTCCACTTT. Encoded protein: CASSQDSRVGNSPLHF.

This clonotype was observed many times. The V and J genes are TRBV5-1 and TRBJ2-7; D unclear. Germline V lookup: CDR1 SGHRS, CDR2 YFSETQ. Trimming shortened V by 0 bases and J by 6 bases, and 13 bases separated the two germline ends. This CDR3 comprises 14 residues. The CDR3 here is CASSLAVGSGEQYF. The DNA of the CDR3 is TGCGCCAGCAGCTTGGCAGTCGGATCGGGCGAGCAGTACTTC. Full variable domain (outside the CDR3, taken from reference TRBV5-1 and TRBJ2-7): KAGVTQTPRYLIKTRGQQVTLSCSPISGHRSVSWYQQTPGQGLQFLFEYFSETQRNKGNFPGRFSGRQFSNSRSEMNVSTLELGDSALYLCASSLAVGSGEQYFGPGTRLTVT.

This chain joins TRBV10-3 and TRBJ2-1; D gene uncertain. From germline, CDR1 is ENHRY and CDR2 SYGVKD. The germline V and J ends were trimmed by 0 bases and 5 bases, with 11 bases remaining between them. This CDR3 region has 15 residues. CDR3 bases: TGTGCCATCAGTGAGTCCAAGGGCCGCGACAATGAGCAGTTCTTC. This codes for CAISESKGRDNEQFF.

CDR3 nucleotides: TGTGCCAGCAGCTCACGACCGGGAGATAACGCTGAAGCTTTCTTT. Its protein is CASSSRPGDNAEAFF. The V and J genes are TRBV7-9 and TRBJ1-1; D not resolved. V was cut by 4 bases and J by 6 bases, with 18 bases left in between. Per the germline V gene, CDR1 is SEHNR and CDR2 is FQNEAQ (reference sequence). CDR3 size: 15 residues.

A few counts support this clonotype. This sequence joins TRBV7-2 and TRBJ2-7, with 8 positions matching TRBD2. CDR3 length: 11 amino acids. Germline CDR1 and CDR2: SGHTA and FQGNSA. V was pared by 8 bases and J by 9 bases, with 6 bases of the junction left unmatched. Here the CDR3 DNA reads TGTGCCAGCGGGGCTAGCGGGTTGCAGTACTTC. This translates into CASGASGLQYF. Using reference TRBV7-2 and TRBJ2-7 for the parts outside the CDR3, the full variable domain is GAGVSQSPSNKVTEKGKDVELRCDPISGHTALYWYRQSLGQGLEFLIYFQGNSAPDKSGLPSDRFSAERTGGSVSTLTIQRTQQEDSAVYLCASGASGLQYFGPGTRLTVT.

Ten or more counts support this clonotype. Written as DNA, the CDR3 is TGCAGTGCCAGATTCTCGTCACCGAACACCGGGGAGCTGTTTTTT. Its translation is CSARFSSPNTGELFF. This rearrangement joins TRBV20-1 to TRBJ2-2; D call uncertain. V shed 6 bases and J shed 0 bases, with 14 bases lying between them. This CDR3 has 15 residues. In germline, CDR1 is DFQATT, CDR2 SNEGSKA (reference sequence).

This clonotype occurred many times. The genes are TRBV18 and TRBJ1-2; no clear D. The CDR3 runs to 16 residues. Germline lookup yields CDR1 KGHSH and CDR2 LQKENI. The V end lost 3 bases, the J end lost 6 bases, and 20 bases lay between the germline ends. This CDR3 reads CASSPQAARAIHGYTF. In DNA, the CDR3 is TGTGCCAGCTCACCGCAAGCGGCCCGGGCCATCCATGGCTACACCTTC.

Many counts were recorded for this clonotype. This chain links TRBV11-3 with TRBJ2-1, with a possible D match to TRBD2 (6 bases). Germline V CDR1 and CDR2: SGHNT, YENEEA. Trimming stripped 5 bases from V and 12 bases from J, with 17 bases between. The CDR3 length is 13 residues. The CDR3 loop reads CASSQTAGLGQFF. Here the CDR3 DNA reads TGTGCCAGCAGCCAAACCGCGGGGTTAGGGCAGTTCTTC.